The 32 T cell receptor beta chains presented below share a single source sample, sequenced in a study of response to subunit inactivated influenza vaccine (dated by TCRdb to between 2017 and 2018). The method was RT-PCR. TCRdb shows the sequencer as Illumina HiSeq 2500. TCRdb trimmed public reads at Q25 via fastp, called clones via MiXCR and kept in-frame beta chains. Merged by CDR3 protein, the rows form single entries marked with the most common genes and DNA. The sample table holds hundreds of thousands of distinct CDR3 sequences, of which about 15% were seen once. Around 10% of the sample is in the top ten clones. This material consisted of PBMCs from blood, taken 12 days after vaccination. These receptors came from a man aged 50 or older who received an inactivated influenza vaccine. Donor details come from another sample of the same person, matched by shared clones.

This clonotype was found a few times. The chain joins TRBV20-1 to TRBJ1-1; D remains ambiguous. The CDR3 length is 12 residues. V dropped 3 bases and J dropped 0 bases, with 5 bases sitting between them. Looked up from germline, CDR1 is DFQATT and CDR2 is SNEGSKA (reference sequence). The CDR3 loop is CSARPVNTEAFF. In nucleotides, the CDR3 is TGCAGTGCTAGGCCTGTGAACACTGAAGCTTTCTTT.

The rearrangement joins TRBV2 to TRBJ2-1; 7 nucleotides agree with TRBD2. V lost 6 bases to trimming and J lost 0 bases; unmatched junction nucleotides: 5. The CDR3 totals 15 residues. Germline V gene lookup returns CDR1 SNHLY and CDR2 FYNNEI. The CDR3: CASRGGTLSYNEQFF. CDR3 sequence (DNA): TGTGCCAGCAGGGGGGGGACCCTCTCCTACAATGAGCAGTTCTTC.

The chain joins TRBV15 to TRBJ2-5, with D unresolved. The ends were cut back, 3 bases at V and 4 bases at J, with 9 bases in the middle. This CDR3 spans 13 amino acids. Per the germline V gene, CDR1 is LNHNV and CDR2 is YYDKDF (reference sequence). CDR3 in amino acids: CATSRDERETQYF. As DNA, the CDR3 is TGTGCCACCAGCAGGGATGAGAGAGAGACCCAGTACTTC.

The chain recombines TRBV29-1 with TRBJ2-3, with a possible D match to TRBD2 (6 bases). This CDR3 comprises 14 residues. Germline V gene sequence: CDR1 SQVTM, CDR2 ANQGSEA. Trimming left V 6 bases short and J 3 bases short, with 16 bases between. CDR3 residues: CSVVTGELTDTQYF. The CDR3 region has the DNA TGCAGCGTGGTAACGGGAGAACTGACAGATACGCAGTATTTT.

This clonotype turned up a few times. This chain connects TRBV20-1 to TRBJ1-2; D gene ambiguous. This CDR3 region has 12 residues. V lost 3 bases and J lost 7, with 12 bases in between. CDR1 and CDR2 from the germline V gene are DFQATT and SNEGSKA (reference sequence). DNA of the CDR3: TGCAGTGCTAGTCAGAGGGCAAGTGGCTACACCTTC. Residues: CSASQRASGYTF.

This clonotype has just a few counts. The CDR3 ends on some other residue instead of the conserved phenylalanine or tryptophan, so this is likely a read error. Because the CDR3's place on the DNA is in doubt, the DNA is left out and the CDR3 is given as listed by TCRdb. This rearrangement joins TRBV21-1 to TRBJ2-3; TRBD2, as called in the table, went unchecked against the DNA. TRBV21-1 is recorded as a pseudogene. Inclusive of both ends, the CDR3 amounts to 14 amino acids. CDR3 residues: CASSKEAVLGGFGS.

J is TRBJ2-1 and V is TRBV11-3, with 7 bases aligning to TRBD1. The germline CDR1 and CDR2 sequences are SGHNT and YENEEA. Trimming cost V 5 bases and J 9 bases; bases outside gene matches: 7. CDR3 length equals 13 residues. The CDR3: CASSLTPGGEQFF. In nucleotides, the CDR3 is TGTGCCAGCAGCCTCACCCCAGGGGGTGAGCAGTTCTTC.

The chain employs TRBV12-3 or TRBV12-4 and TRBJ2-1, with D perhaps matching TRBD2 (5 bases). Trimming shortened V by 4 bases and J by 9 bases, and 16 bases separated the two germline ends. The CDR3 extends over 14 amino acids. The CDR3 protein is CASSWGDYGLEQFF. The CDR3 coding sequence is TGTGCCAGCAGTTGGGGAGACTATGGTCTTGAGCAGTTCTTC.

The chain couples TRBV12-3 or TRBV12-4 to TRBJ1-5; TRBD1 matches 8 bases. The CDR3 loop spans 16 amino acids. The ends lost 7 bases at V and 1 base at J; junction bases unmatched: 9. The CDR3 is CASTLEGQASNQPQHF. CDR3 DNA sequence: TGTGCCAGCACCCTGGAGGGACAGGCCAGCAATCAGCCCCAGCATTTT.

The genes are TRBV24-1 and TRBJ2-3, with D tentatively TRBD2 (7 bases). Germline CDR1 is KGHDR and CDR2 is SFDVKD. CDR3 length equals 17 residues. The germline V and J ends were trimmed by 0 bases and 0 bases, with 12 bases remaining between them. CDR3 nucleotide sequence: TGTGCCACCAGTGATTTGACAGGGAGGGGAAGCACAGATACGCAGTATTTT. This codes for CATSDLTGRGSTDTQYF.

This chain connects TRBV20-1 to TRBJ2-7, with TRBD2 identical over 7 bases. Germline lookup yields CDR1 DFQATT and CDR2 SNEGSKA (reference sequence). CDR3 size: 13 residues. V gave up 5 bases and J gave up 6 bases; unmatched junction bases: 10. Here the CDR3 reads CSAGGEVGSEQYF. The CDR3 coding sequence is TGCAGTGCTGGGGGGGAGGTCGGCAGCGAGCAGTACTTC.

The chain carries TRBV3-1 and TRBJ2-7; D remains unclear. The CDR3 has 13 amino acids. V lost 1 base, J lost 2 bases, and 6 bases lay in between. The germline CDR1 and CDR2 sequences are LGHDT and YNNKEL (reference sequence). The CDR3 region is CASSQGVPYEQYF. In DNA form, the CDR3 reads TGTGCCAGCAGCCAAGGTGTTCCCTACGAGCAGTACTTC.

This clonotype has only a few counts. The genes are TRBV29-1 and TRBJ2-5, with D tentatively TRBD2 (5 bases). CDR1 and CDR2 (germline): SQVTM, ANQGSEA. CDR3 length: 13 residues. V was clipped by 7 bases and J by 5 bases, with 17 bases between them. The CDR3 sequence: CSGRPGVYETQYF. Here the CDR3 DNA reads TGCAGCGGCCGGCCCGGGGTCTACGAGACCCAGTACTTC.

The V and J genes are TRBV4-2 and TRBJ2-3; a weak D match, TRBD2 (6 bases). The CDR3 totals 15 residues. The germline V and J ends were trimmed by 6 bases and 2 bases, with 15 bases remaining between them. In germline, CDR1 is LGHNA, CDR2 YNFKEQ. The CDR3 spells CASSVGGTDTDTQYF. DNA for the CDR3: TGTGCCAGCAGTGTCGGGGGAACAGACACAGATACGCAGTATTTT.

This clonotype showed up many times. This chain joins TRBV12-3 or TRBV12-4 and TRBJ2-2; D is unresolved. V lost 4 bases and J lost 9, with 6 bases in between. This CDR3 region has 11 residues. CDR3 sequence reads: CASSSLRELFF. In DNA form, the CDR3 reads TGTGCCAGCAGTTCCCTGCGGGAGCTGTTTTTT.

This CDR3 is CASSFDFLIGTSVSEQFF. CDR3 DNA: TGTGCCAGCAGCTTTGATTTTCTGATCGGGACTAGCGTTAGTGAGCAGTTCTTC. J is TRBJ2-1 and V is TRBV11-2, with 10 bases lining up with TRBD2. Germline CDR1 reads SGHAT; CDR2 reads FQNNGV. The V gene end was trimmed by 3 bases and the J gene end by 9 bases; junction bases not matched to a gene: 17. The CDR3 is 18 amino acids.

V is TRBV6-5 and J is TRBJ2-7; 13 positions agree with TRBD2. Germline lookup yields CDR1 MNHEY and CDR2 SVGAGI. This CDR3 comprises 15 residues. Unmatched junction bases numbered 5, after V lost 4 bases and J lost 5 bases. The CDR3 reads CASSSKGLAGDEQYF. In DNA, the CDR3 is TGTGCCAGCAGTTCCAAAGGACTAGCGGGAGACGAGCAGTACTTC.

This rearrangement joins TRBV5-1 to TRBJ2-3; possibly TRBD1 for D (5 bases). The V gene's germline CDR1 is SGHRS and CDR2 YFSETQ. V was shortened by 0 bases and J by 2 bases, with 10 bases between the two germline ends. There are 15 residues in the CDR3. CDR3 coding DNA: TGCGCCAGCAGCTTGGGGGGCAGACCCACAGATACGCAGTATTTT. Translating it yields CASSLGGRPTDTQYF.

This clonotype was observed a handful of times. The rearrangement uses TRBV18 and TRBJ1-1; D is undetermined. The germline gives CDR1 KGHSH, CDR2 LQKENI. V lost 2 bases and J 7 bases, leaving 11 bases between the germline ends. The CDR3 spans 13 residues. The CDR3 protein is CASSPSDTREAFF. The CDR3 DNA follows: TGTGCCAGCTCACCATCAGACACCCGTGAAGCTTTCTTT. Complete variable domain (other parts from reference TRBV18 and TRBJ1-1): NAGVMQNPRHLVRRRGQEARLRCSPMKGHSHVYWYRQLPEEGLKFMVYLQKENIIDESGMPKERFSAEFPKEGPSILRIQQVVRGDSAAYFCASSPSDTREAFFGQGTRLTVV.

At least ten counts were recorded for this clonotype. The chain recombines TRBV6-5 with TRBJ2-2, with D possibly TRBD1 on 6 matching bases. V was shortened by 4 bases and J by 6 bases, with 18 bases between the two germline ends. The V gene's germline CDR1 is MNHEY and CDR2 SVGAGI. The CDR3 length is 16 residues. The CDR3 loop is CASSLGSGRGAGELFF. The DNA for the CDR3 is TGTGCCAGCAGTTTGGGCTCGGGCAGGGGAGCCGGGGAGCTGTTTTTT.

This clonotype occurred a few times. The chain uses TRBV5-6 and TRBJ2-1, with 9 bases matching TRBD2. The ends lost 3 bases at V and 7 bases at J; junction bases unmatched: 11. There are 16 residues in the CDR3. Germline V gene lookup returns CDR1 SGHDT and CDR2 YYEEEE. CDR3 in amino acids: CASSYLSAGGPNEQFF. CDR3 in DNA: TGTGCCAGCAGCTATCTTTCTGCGGGGGGGCCTAATGAGCAGTTCTTC.

The rearrangement uses TRBV7-2 and TRBJ2-7; D might be TRBD2 (6 bases). Germline CDR1 reads SGHTA; CDR2 reads FQGNSA. This CDR3 region has 16 residues. V lost 1 base and J 0 bases, leaving 13 bases between the germline ends. The CDR3 protein is CASSLGSGTFSYEQYF. CDR3 coding DNA: TGTGCCAGCAGCTTAGGCTCCGGGACTTTCTCCTACGAGCAGTACTTC.

In its sample, this clonotype was seen many times. The chain is built from TRBV20-1 and TRBJ2-1; D is ambiguous. The V gene lost 0 bases and the J gene lost 0 bases, with 6 bases spanning the gap. Per the germline V gene, CDR1 is DFQATT and CDR2 is SNEGSKA (reference sequence). The CDR3 length is 14 residues. DNA of the CDR3: TGCAGTGCTAGAGAAGGTAGCTCCTACAATGAGCAGTTCTTC. Amino acid sequence: CSAREGSSYNEQFF.

The CDR3 is CATSRVTSGGDTQYF. CDR3 sequence (DNA): TGTGCCACCAGCAGAGTTACTAGCGGGGGAGATACGCAGTATTTT. V is TRBV15 and J is TRBJ2-3, with 11 positions matching TRBD2. CDR3 length: 15 amino acids. The germline gives CDR1 LNHNV, CDR2 YYDKDF (reference sequence). With V trimmed by 1 base and J by 5 bases, 2 bases remained unmatched.

This clonotype was seen a handful of times. The rearrangement joins TRBV20-1 to TRBJ2-5, with 9 positions matching TRBD2. Germline CDR1 is DFQATT and CDR2 is SNEGSKA (reference sequence). This CDR3 has 17 residues. Trimming at V came to 3 bases and at J to 2 bases, leaving 13 bases not matched to a gene. The CDR3 DNA reads TGCAGTGCTAGGGCCTTCCATAGCGGGAGTCGGCAAGAGACCCAGTACTTC. This translates into CSARAFHSGSRQETQYF.

This clonotype was counted at least ten times. The rearrangement links TRBV3-1 to TRBJ2-2; perhaps D is TRBD1 or TRBD2 (5 bases each). From germline, CDR1 is LGHDT and CDR2 YNNKEL (reference sequence). The CDR3 sequence is 14 residues long. V was cut by 4 bases and J by 5 bases, with 11 bases left in between. CDR3 nucleotides: TGTGCCAGCAGCCGGTACGAGGGGACCGGGGAGCTGTTTTTT. Protein sequence: CASSRYEGTGELFF.

J is TRBJ2-2 and V is TRBV6-5; 7 bases agree with TRBD1. CDR1 is MNHEY and CDR2 is SVGAGI in the germline V gene. The V gene end was trimmed by 2 bases and the J gene end by 2 bases; junction bases not matched to a gene: 5. The CDR3 spans 16 residues. The CDR3 region has the DNA TGTGCCAGCAGTTACCAGACAGGGTCTAACACCGGGGAGCTGTTTTTT. Protein product: CASSYQTGSNTGELFF.

This clonotype has a handful of counts. The genes are TRBV9 and TRBJ2-2; TRBD2 matches 14 bases. Germline V gives CDR1 SGDLS, CDR2 YYNGEE. The CDR3 extends over 16 amino acids. With 7 bases clipped from V and 3 bases from J, the junction kept 5 bases outside the gene matches. The CDR3: CASGTSGSQDTGELFF. CDR3 in DNA: TGTGCCAGCGGGACTAGCGGGAGTCAGGACACCGGGGAGCTGTTTTTT.

This clonotype has at least ten counts. V is TRBV11-2 and J is TRBJ1-2, with TRBD1 as a possible D gene (5 bases). From germline, CDR1 is SGHAT and CDR2 FQNNGV. The V end lost 2 bases, the J end lost 5 bases, and 12 bases lay between the germline ends. CDR3 length equals 14 residues. The CDR3 DNA reads TGTGCCAGCAGCTTACAAGGGGCAGGGTATGGCTACACCTTC. Translating gives CASSLQGAGYGYTF.

Only a few counts were recorded for this clonotype. The J gene is TRBJ2-3, the V gene TRBV4-3; 15 nucleotides line up with TRBD2. Germline assignment: CDR1 LGHNA and CDR2 YSLEER. Trimming removed 3 bases from V and 5 bases from J; junction bases left unmatched: 9. CDR3 length: 18 amino acids. CDR3 sequence: CASSHQPTGLAGGDTQYF. The DNA for the CDR3 is TGCGCCAGCAGCCATCAACCGACGGGACTAGCGGGAGGAGATACGCAGTATTTT.

The V and J genes are TRBV7-2 and TRBJ2-7; 13 positions match TRBD2. Trimming removed 2 bases from V and 5 bases from J; junction bases left unmatched: 6. CDR1 and CDR2 (germline): SGHTA, FQGNSA. The CDR3 is made up of 16 amino acids. This chain's CDR3 is CASSLWTSGSMNEQYF. CDR3 DNA sequence: TGTGCCAGCAGCTTATGGACTAGCGGGAGTATGAACGAGCAGTACTTC.

The rearrangement joins TRBV9 to TRBJ1-4; the D gene is possibly TRBD1 (5 bases). CDR1 and CDR2 from the germline V gene are SGDLS and YYNGEE. The CDR3 spans 14 residues. V was cut by 3 bases and J by 3 bases, with 9 bases left in between. The CDR3 DNA is TGTGCCAGCAGCGACGGGGGGGCTAATGAAAAACTGTTTTTT. Amino acids: CASSDGGANEKLFF. The whole variable domain, remainder taken from reference TRBV9 and TRBJ1-4, is DSGVTQTPKHLITATGQRVTLRCSPRSGDLSVYWYQQSLDQGLQFLIQYYNGEERAKGNILERFSAQQFPDLHSELNLSSLELGDSALYFCASSDGGANEKLFFGSGTQLSVL.